The source of this T cell receptor (beta chain) is a study of T cells in Graves' hyperthyroidism and ophthalmopathy. Overall study context: The initial diagnosis was the point when peripheral blood was collected, ahead of any treatment. General observations from the study: Peripheral blood also featured most of the thyroid clonotypes expanded above 0.001.

The CDR3 totals 16 residues. Germline V gives CDR1 MNHNS, CDR2 SASEGT. Researchers barred patients who had uncontrolled infection, other autoimmune disease, pregnancy or lactation. About this clonotype itself: The antigen is not known. At one of its ends the junction is not consistent with the germline gene, which may arise from a read error.

TCR beta CDR3 regions were amplified from RNA transcripts. The TCR CDR3 was amplified in a first-round RT-PCR using the HTBI primer set. One entry per CDR3 protein results from TCRdb running MiXCR on the multiplex PCR reads. The sample gives hundreds of thousands of distinct CDR3 sequences, about 14% of which show up once; over 10% is in the top ten. The chain has TRBV6-1 and TRBJ1-2; D possibly corresponds to TRBD1 (6 bases). This clonotype was sampled from a young man with Graves' ophthalmopathy. Sequenced input: blood. CDR3 DNA: TGTGCCAGCAGAGAAGATTGGTCCGGGGGCCGCTATGGCTACACCTTC. Its translation: CASREDWSGGRYGYTF.